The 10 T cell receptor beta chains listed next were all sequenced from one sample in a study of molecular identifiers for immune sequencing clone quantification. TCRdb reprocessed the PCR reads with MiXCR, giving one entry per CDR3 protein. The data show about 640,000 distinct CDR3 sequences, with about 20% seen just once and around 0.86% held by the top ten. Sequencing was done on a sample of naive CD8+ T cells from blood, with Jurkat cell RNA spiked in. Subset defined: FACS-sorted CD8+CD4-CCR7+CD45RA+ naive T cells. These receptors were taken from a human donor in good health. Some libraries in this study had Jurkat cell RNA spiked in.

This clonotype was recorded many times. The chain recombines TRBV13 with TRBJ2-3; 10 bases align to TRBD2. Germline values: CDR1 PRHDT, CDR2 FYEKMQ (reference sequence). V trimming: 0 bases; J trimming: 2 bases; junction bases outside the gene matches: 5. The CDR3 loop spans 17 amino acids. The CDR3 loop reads CASSLGLAGAHTDTQYF. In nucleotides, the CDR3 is TGTGCCAGCAGCTTAGGCCTAGCGGGGGCCCACACAGATACGCAGTATTTT.

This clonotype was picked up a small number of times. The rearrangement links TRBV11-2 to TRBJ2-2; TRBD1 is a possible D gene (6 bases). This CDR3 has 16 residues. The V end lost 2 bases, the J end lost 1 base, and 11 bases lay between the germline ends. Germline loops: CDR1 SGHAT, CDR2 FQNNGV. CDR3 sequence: CASSLSRGMNTGELFF. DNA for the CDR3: TGTGCCAGCAGCTTAAGTAGGGGGATGAACACCGGGGAGCTGTTTTTT.

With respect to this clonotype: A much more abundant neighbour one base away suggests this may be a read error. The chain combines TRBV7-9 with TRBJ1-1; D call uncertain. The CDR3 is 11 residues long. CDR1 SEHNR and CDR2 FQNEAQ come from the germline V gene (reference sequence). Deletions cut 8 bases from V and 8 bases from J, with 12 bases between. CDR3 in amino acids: CASCSPFEAFF. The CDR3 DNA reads TGTGCCAGCTGTTCGCCGTTCGAAGCTTTCTTT.

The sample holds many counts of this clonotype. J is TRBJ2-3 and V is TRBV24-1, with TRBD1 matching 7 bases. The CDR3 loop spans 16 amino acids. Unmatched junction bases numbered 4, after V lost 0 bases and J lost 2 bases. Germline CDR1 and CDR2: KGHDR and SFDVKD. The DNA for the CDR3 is TGTGCCACCAGTGATTTGGAGGGGGCCGCCACAGATACGCAGTATTTT. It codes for CATSDLEGAATDTQYF.

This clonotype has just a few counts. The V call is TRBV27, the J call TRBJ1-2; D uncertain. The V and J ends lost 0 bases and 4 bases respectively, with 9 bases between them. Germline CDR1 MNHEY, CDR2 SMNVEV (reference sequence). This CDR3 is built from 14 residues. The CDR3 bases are TGTGCCAGCAGTTTATCATGGCCGGCCTATGGCTACACCTTC. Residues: CASSLSWPAYGYTF.

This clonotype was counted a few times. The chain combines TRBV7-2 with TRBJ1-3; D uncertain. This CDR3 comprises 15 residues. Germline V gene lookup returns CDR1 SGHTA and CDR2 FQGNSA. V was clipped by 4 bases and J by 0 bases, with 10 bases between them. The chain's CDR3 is CASSSGISSGNTIYF. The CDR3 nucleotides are TGTGCCAGCAGCTCCGGCATCTCCTCTGGAAACACCATATATTTT.

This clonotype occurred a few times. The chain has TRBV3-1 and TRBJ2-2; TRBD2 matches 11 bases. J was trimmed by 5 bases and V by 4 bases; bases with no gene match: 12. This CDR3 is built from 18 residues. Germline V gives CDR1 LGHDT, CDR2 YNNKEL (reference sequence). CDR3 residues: CASSLHLPGTSGTGELFF. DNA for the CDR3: TGTGCCAGCAGCCTCCACCTTCCCGGGACTAGCGGAACCGGGGAGCTGTTTTTT.

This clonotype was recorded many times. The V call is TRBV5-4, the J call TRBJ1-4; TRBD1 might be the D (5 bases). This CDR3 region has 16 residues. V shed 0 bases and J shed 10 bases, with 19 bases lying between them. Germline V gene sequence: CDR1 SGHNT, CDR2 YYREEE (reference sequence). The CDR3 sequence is CASSLVTGTQEAKLFF. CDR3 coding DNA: TGTGCCAGCAGCTTGGTGACCGGGACTCAAGAGGCAAAACTGTTTTTT.

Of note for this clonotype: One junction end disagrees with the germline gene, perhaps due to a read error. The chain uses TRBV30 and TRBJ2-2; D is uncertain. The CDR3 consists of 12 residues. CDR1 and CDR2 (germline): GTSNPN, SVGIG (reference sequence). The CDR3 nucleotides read TGTGCCAGGAGTGTGGTAGGCGGGGAGCTGTTTTTT. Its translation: CARSVVGGELFF.

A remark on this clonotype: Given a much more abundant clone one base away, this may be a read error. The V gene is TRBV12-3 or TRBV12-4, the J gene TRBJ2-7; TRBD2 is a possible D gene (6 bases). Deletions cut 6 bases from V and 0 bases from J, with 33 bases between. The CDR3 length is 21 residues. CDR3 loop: CASSQYPLVEGIKRYSYEQYF. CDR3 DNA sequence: TGTGCCAGCAGCCAGTATCCCCTTGTGGAGGGGATAAAAAGATACTCCTACGAGCAGTACTTC.